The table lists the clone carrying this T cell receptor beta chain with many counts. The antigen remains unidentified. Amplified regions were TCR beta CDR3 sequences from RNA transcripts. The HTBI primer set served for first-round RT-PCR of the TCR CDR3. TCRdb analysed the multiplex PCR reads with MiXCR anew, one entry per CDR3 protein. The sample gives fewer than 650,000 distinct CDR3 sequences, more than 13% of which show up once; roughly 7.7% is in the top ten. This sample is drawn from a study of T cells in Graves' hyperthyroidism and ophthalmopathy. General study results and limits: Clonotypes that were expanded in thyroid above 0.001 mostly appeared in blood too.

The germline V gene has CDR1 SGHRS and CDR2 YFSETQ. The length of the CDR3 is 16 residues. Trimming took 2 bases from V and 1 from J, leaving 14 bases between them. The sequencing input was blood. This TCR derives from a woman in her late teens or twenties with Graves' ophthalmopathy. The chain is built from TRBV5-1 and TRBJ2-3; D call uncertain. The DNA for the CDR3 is TGCGCCAGCAGCTTCTATCAGGCCCCGGGCACAGATACGCAGTATTTT. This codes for CASSFYQAPGTDTQYF.